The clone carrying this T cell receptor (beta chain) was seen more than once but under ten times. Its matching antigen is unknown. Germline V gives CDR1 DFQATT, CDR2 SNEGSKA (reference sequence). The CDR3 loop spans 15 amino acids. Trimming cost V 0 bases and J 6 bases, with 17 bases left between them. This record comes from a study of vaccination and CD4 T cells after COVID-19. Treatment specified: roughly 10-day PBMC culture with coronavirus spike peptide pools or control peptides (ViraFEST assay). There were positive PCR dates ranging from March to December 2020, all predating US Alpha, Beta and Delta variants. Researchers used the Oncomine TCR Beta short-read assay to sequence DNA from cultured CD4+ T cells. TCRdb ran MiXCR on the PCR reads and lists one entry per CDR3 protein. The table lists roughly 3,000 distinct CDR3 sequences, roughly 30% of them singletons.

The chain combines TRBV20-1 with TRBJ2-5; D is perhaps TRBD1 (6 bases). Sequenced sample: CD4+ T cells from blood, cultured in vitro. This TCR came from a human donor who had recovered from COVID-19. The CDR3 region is CSARDWGLAKKTQYF. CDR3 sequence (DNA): TGCAGTGCTAGAGATTGGGGGCTCGCGAAAAAGACCCAGTACTTC.